This is a list of T cell receptor beta chains from one sample in a study of graft-versus-host responses after intestinal transplantation. Some clones are missing from TCRdb's copy, which holds only in-frame ones; the method was immunoSEQ multiplex PCR. Of around 97,000 clones in the sample, about nine tenths were seen once. The antigens of these receptors remain unknown. The sample consisted of unstimulated CD4+ T cells sorted from spleen or lymph node cells, taken before transplant. Receptors originate from a human donor who was the organ donor for an intestinal transplant. The conserved cysteine and the conserved F or W are not part of the CDR3 here.

CDR3aa,v_gene,j_gene
ASSLVGRGFGREAF,TRBV7-2,TRBJ1-1
ASSLTTGYEQY,TRBV5-1,TRBJ2-7
ASSLISSGTEQF,TRBV5-1,TRBJ2-1
ASSPGQGWYGYT,TRBV18,TRBJ1-2
ASSYSTGGRNEQF,TRBV6-5,TRBJ2-1
ASSPAGKRETNTGELF,TRBV7-8,TRBJ2-2
ASRDQKRGSDYGYT,TRBV5-1,TRBJ1-2
ATSRVGGGRTPTDTQY,TRBV15,TRBJ2-3
ASSYNLRPNAYEQY,TRBV6-5,TRBJ2-7
ASSSGTPYQETQY,TRBV7-9,TRBJ2-5
ASSSAVSGNTIY,TRBV19,TRBJ1-3
ASSYARAQITEAF,TRBV6-5,TRBJ1-1
ASSFSRLQYGYT,TRBV13,TRBJ1-2
ASSPHDRGWTEAF,TRBV19,TRBJ1-1
ASSVGAGGPRYNEQF,TRBV9,TRBJ2-1
ASSPPTGEETQY,TRBV5-4,TRBJ2-5
ASSLTGTDTQY,TRBV5-1,TRBJ2-3